The rows below give T cell receptor beta chains drawn from one sample of a study of T cells in Graves' hyperthyroidism and ophthalmopathy. TCRdb independently ran MiXCR on the multiplex PCR reads; one entry per CDR3 protein. The sample holds roughly 840,000 distinct CDR3 sequences, 38% seen once. Specimen: blood. Receptors originate from a man between 18 and 35 years old with Graves' hyperthyroidism. Both conserved end residues are part of each CDR3. D genes are given only for firm matches. Clone sizes are given selectively: once, few, many, or a class where the clone is expanded.

abundance,v_gene,j_gene,d_gene,CDR3nt,CDR3aa
-,TRBV7-2,TRBJ2-5,TRBD2,TGTGCCAGCAGCTTCCGGACTAGCCCTAAGGGAGAGACCCAATGCTTC,CASSFRTSPKGETQCF
-,TRBV29-1,TRBJ2-5,TRBD1,TGCAGCGGTTGGACAGGGGGTGGTCAAGAGACCCAGTACTTC,CSGWTGGGQETQYF
-,TRBV13,TRBJ1-1,-,TGTGCCAGCAGCTTATTCTCCGGGACGAACACTGAAGCTTTCTTT,CASSLFSGTNTEAFF
few,TRBV19,TRBJ1-1,TRBD1,TGTGCCAGTAGTAAGGGGGCAGGGGTGGCTGAAGCTTTCTTT,CASSKGAGVAEAFF
many,TRBV29-1,TRBJ1-1,-,TGCAGCGTTGAAGGTACGAACACTGAAGCTTTCTTT,CSVEGTNTEAFF
-,TRBV2,TRBJ2-7,TRBD1,TGTGCCAGCAGTGAAGCCGACAGGGGGGACTACGAGCAGTACTTC,CASSEADRGDYEQYF
-,TRBV7-9,TRBJ2-5,TRBD1,TGTGCCAGCAGCTCGGGACAGGGGAATCAGTACTTC,CASSSGQGNQYF
many,TRBV7-2,TRBJ2-5,TRBD2,TGTGCCAGCAGCTTACAGTTCAGAGGTAGCGGGAGGGCCGGGGAGACCCAGTACTTC,CASSLQFRGSGRAGETQYF
many,TRBV7-9,TRBJ1-2,TRBD1,TGTGCCAGCAGCCCGGACGACAGGGGGTATGGCTACACCTTC,CASSPDDRGYGYTF
many,TRBV29-1,TRBJ1-6,-,TGCAGCGTTGCAAGGGAACCCGGTTCACCCCTCCACTTT,CSVAREPGSPLHF
-,TRBV7-2,TRBJ2-6,-,TGCGCCAGCAGCCAAGAGCTAAGGACAGGGGCCAACGTCCTGACTTTC,CASSQELRTGANVLTF
few,TRBV12-3/TRBV12-4,TRBJ2-7,-,TGTGCCAGCAGTCGTCAGGGGAGGGGAACCTACGAGCAGTACTTC,CASSRQGRGTYEQYF
-,TRBV11-1,TRBJ1-3,TRBD1,TGTGCCAGCAGCACCCGAACAGGGGCGGCAGGAAACACCATATATTTT,CASSTRTGAAGNTIYF
-,TRBV6-5,TRBJ2-5,TRBD2,TGTGCCAGCAGTTACTGGGAGGGGCGGGGAGAGACCCAGTACTTC,CASSYWEGRGETQYF
-,TRBV6-1,TRBJ2-7,TRBD2,TGTGCCAGCAGACTAGCGGGAAGGAGCGAGCAGTACTTC,CASRLAGRSEQYF
-,TRBV6-6,TRBJ1-2,TRBD1,TGTGCCAGCAGGGAAGACAGGGGGTACAATGGCTACACCTTC,CASREDRGYNGYTF
-,TRBV12-3/TRBV12-4,TRBJ1-4,-,TGTGCCAGCAGTTTATGGGGAAAACTGTTTTTT,CASSLWGKLFF
many,TRBV2,TRBJ1-1,-,TGTGCCAGCAGTGAAAGTGGAGCTTTCTTT,CASSESGAFF
few,TRBV7-2,TRBJ2-7,TRBD2,TGTGCCAGCAGCTTAATAGCGGGAGACGAGCAGTACTTC,CASSLIAGDEQYF
-,TRBV11-2,TRBJ2-7,-,TGTGCCAGCAGTCCAAATCTGGGACTGTACGAGCAGTACTTC,CASSPNLGLYEQYF
-,TRBV7-9,TRBJ1-2,TRBD1,TGTGCCAGCAGCTTAGGACAGGGCGACTACTATGGCTACACCTTC,CASSLGQGDYYGYTF
many,TRBV9,TRBJ2-6,TRBD1,TGTGCCAGCAGCGTTTCCGGGACAGGGGCTGGGGCCAACGTCCTGACTTTC,CASSVSGTGAGANVLTF
-,TRBV15,TRBJ2-1,TRBD2,TGTGCCACCCTAGCGGGGGGGAACTACAATGAGCAGTTCTTC,CATLAGGNYNEQFF
-,TRBV4-1,TRBJ1-6,-,TGCGCCAGCAGCCAAGATGGGAGGAGACCCCTCCACTTT,CASSQDGRRPLHF
-,TRBV7-9,TRBJ2-2,-,TGTGCCAGCACCATGACCGGAGGCACCGGGGAGCTGTTTTTT,CASTMTGGTGELFF
many,TRBV20-1,TRBJ2-7,-,TGCAGTGCTAGAGGGTCGGCTAGTCCGTCCTACGAGCAGTACTTC,CSARGSASPSYEQYF
-,TRBV6-1,TRBJ1-1,-,TGTGCCAGTCAGGGAATCTACACTGAAGCTTTCTTT,CASQGIYTEAFF
-,TRBV2,TRBJ2-3,-,TGTGCCAGCAGTGAGGACACAGATACGCAGTATTTT,CASSEDTDTQYF
-,TRBV5-4,TRBJ1-6,TRBD1,TGTGCCAGCAGCTCCGACAGGGGGCAGGGTTCACCCCTCCACTTT,CASSSDRGQGSPLHF
-,TRBV5-4,TRBJ2-5,-,TGTGCCAGCAGCTTTATGGGAGACCAAGAGACCCAGTACTTC,CASSFMGDQETQYF
-,TRBV7-2,TRBJ1-1,-,TGTGCCAGCAGTGACACGGTGAACACTGAAGCTTTCTTT,CASSDTVNTEAFF
few,TRBV4-2,TRBJ1-1,TRBD1,TGTGCCAGCAGCCTTATGGACAGGGCGGACACTGAAGCTTTCTTT,CASSLMDRADTEAFF
many,TRBV25-1,TRBJ2-5,-,TGTGCCAGCACGAGTTTCAACCAAGAGACCCAGTACTTC,CASTSFNQETQYF
-,TRBV7-9,TRBJ2-5,-,TGTGCCAGCAGCTTTGAGCGCAATCAGCCCCAGTACTTC,CASSFERNQPQYF
-,TRBV7-9,TRBJ2-7,TRBD2,TGTGCCAGCAGTGGAGGGGCGGGGGGGTCCGGCGAGCAGTACTTC,CASSGGAGGSGEQYF
many,TRBV24-1,TRBJ2-7,TRBD1,TGTGCCACCAGTGATGGGGGCAGGGGGACGCGCGAGCAGTACTTC,CATSDGGRGTREQYF
-,TRBV7-9,TRBJ2-5,TRBD1,TGTGCCAGCAGCCCCGGGACAGGGGGCTTACAAGAGGCCCAGTACTTC,CASSPGTGGLQEAQYF
many,TRBV7-9,TRBJ1-4,TRBD1,TGTGCCAGCAGCCTTACAGGGGCTGAAAAACTGTTTTTT,CASSLTGAEKLFF
few,TRBV5-6,TRBJ2-5,-,TGTGCCAGCAGCCCCTCGGGACCTGTCATCCAAGAGACCCAGTACTTC,CASSPSGPVIQETQYF
many,TRBV24-1,TRBJ1-6,-,TGTGCCACCAGTCCCCGTCGGTTCTATAATTCACCCCTCCACTTT,CATSPRRFYNSPLHF
-,TRBV20-1,TRBJ2-3,TRBD2,TGCAGTGCTAGGGAACCGGGACTAGGCACAGATACGCAGTATTTT,CSAREPGLGTDTQYF
many,TRBV12-3/TRBV12-4,TRBJ1-2,-,TGTGCCAGCAGTATGGGGAGTGGGGTCCATGGCTACACCTTC,CASSMGSGVHGYTF
-,TRBV5-1,TRBJ1-1,-,TGCGCCAGCAGCTTGCCAGGTGAGGGGCCTCGGGCTGAAGCTTTCTTT,CASSLPGEGPRAEAFF
many,TRBV15,TRBJ1-3,-,TGTGCCACCAGCAGAGATAAGGGGTTTTCTGGAAACACCATATATTTT,CATSRDKGFSGNTIYF
few,TRBV7-2,TRBJ2-2,-,TGTGCCAGAGGGGGTCCCGGGGAGCTGTTTTTT,CARGGPGELFF
few,TRBV6-6,TRBJ2-7,TRBD1,TGTGCCAGCAGCGCACAGGGGACGTACGAGCAGTACTTC,CASSAQGTYEQYF
once,TRBV9,TRBJ1-2,-,TGTGCCAGCAGCGTCGACAAGGGCTATGGCTACACCTTC,CASSVDKGYGYTF
many,TRBV20-1,TRBJ1-2,-,TGCAGTGCCCAGTCGGGGTTCGACTATGGCTACACCTTC,CSAQSGFDYGYTF
few,TRBV19,TRBJ2-7,-,TGTGCCAGCACGGACGCCTACGAGCAGTACTTC,CASTDAYEQYF
-,TRBV7-9,TRBJ2-5,-,TGTGCCAGCAGCTTAGCCAGGGAGGTCGGGGAGACCCAGTACTTC,CASSLAREVGETQYF
-,TRBV2,TRBJ2-2,-,TGTGCCAGCAGTTTCACAGGGACATACCGAAACACCGGGGAGCTGTTTTTT,CASSFTGTYRNTGELFF